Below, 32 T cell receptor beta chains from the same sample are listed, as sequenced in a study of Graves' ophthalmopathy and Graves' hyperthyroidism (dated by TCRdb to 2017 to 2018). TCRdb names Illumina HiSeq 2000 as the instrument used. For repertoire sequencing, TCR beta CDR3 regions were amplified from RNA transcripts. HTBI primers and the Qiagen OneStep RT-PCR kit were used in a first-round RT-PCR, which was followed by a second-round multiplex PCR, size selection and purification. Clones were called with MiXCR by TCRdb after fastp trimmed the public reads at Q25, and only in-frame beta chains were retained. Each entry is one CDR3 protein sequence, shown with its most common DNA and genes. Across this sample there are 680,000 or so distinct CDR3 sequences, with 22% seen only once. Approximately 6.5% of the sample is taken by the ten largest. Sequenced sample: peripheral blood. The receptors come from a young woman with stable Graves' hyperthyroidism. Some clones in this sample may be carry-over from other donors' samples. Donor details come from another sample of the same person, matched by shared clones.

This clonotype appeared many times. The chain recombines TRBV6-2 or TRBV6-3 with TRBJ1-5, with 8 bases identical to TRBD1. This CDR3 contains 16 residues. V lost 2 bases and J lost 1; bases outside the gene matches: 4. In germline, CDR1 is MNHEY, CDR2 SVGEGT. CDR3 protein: CASSYGQGGSNQPQHF. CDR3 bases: TGTGCCAGCAGTTACGGACAGGGCGGGAGCAATCAGCCCCAGCATTTT.

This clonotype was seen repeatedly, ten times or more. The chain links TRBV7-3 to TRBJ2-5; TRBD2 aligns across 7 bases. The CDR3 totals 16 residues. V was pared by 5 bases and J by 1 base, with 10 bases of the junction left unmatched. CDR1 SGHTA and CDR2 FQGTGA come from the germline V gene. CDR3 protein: CASSPGASGFQETQYF. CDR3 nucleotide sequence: TGTGCCAGCAGCCCCGGGGCTAGCGGCTTCCAAGAGACCCAGTACTTC.

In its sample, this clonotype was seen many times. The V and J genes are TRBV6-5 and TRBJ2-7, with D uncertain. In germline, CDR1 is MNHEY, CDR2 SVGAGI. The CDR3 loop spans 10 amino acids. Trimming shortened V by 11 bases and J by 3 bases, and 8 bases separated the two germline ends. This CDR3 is CAVGDYEQYF. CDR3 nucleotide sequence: TGTGCCGTCGGAGACTACGAGCAGTACTTC.

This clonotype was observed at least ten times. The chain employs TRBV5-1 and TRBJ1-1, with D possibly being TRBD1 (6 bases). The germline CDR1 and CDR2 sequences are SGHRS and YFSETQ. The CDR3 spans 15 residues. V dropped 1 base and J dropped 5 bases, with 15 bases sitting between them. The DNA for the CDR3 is TGCGCCAGCAGCTTGCGGGGGGCGGGAGGAACTGAAGCTTTCTTT. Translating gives CASSLRGAGGTEAFF.

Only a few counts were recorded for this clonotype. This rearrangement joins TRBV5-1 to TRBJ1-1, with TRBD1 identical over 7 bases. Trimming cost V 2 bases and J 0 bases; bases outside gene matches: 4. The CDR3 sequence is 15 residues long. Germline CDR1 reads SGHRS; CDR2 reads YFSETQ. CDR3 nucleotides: TGCGCCAGCAGCTTTACAGGGGACATGAACACTGAAGCTTTCTTT. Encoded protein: CASSFTGDMNTEAFF.

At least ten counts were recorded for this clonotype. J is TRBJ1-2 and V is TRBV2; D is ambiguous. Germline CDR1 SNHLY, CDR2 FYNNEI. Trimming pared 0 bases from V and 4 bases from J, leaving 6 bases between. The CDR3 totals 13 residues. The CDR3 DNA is TGTGCCAGCAGTGAAGCAGATCTCTATGGCTACACCTTC. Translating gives CASSEADLYGYTF.

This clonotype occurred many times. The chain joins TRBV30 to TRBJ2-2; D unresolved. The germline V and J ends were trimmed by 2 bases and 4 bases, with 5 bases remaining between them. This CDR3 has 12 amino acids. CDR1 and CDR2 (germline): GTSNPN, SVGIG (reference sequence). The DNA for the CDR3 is TGTGCCTGGAGTTCGAGCACCGGGGAGCTGTTTTTT. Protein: CAWSSSTGELFF.

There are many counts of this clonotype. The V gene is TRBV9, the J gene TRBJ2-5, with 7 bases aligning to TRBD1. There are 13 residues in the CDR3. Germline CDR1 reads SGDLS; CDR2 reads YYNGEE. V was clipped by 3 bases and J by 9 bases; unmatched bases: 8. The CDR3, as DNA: TGTGCCAGCAGCGGACAGGGTCTCGGGGCCCAGTACTTC. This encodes CASSGQGLGAQYF. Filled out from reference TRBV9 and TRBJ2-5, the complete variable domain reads DSGVTQTPKHLITATGQRVTLRCSPRSGDLSVYWYQQSLDQGLQFLIQYYNGEERAKGNILERFSAQQFPDLHSELNLSSLELGDSALYFCASSGQGLGAQYFGPGTRLLVL.

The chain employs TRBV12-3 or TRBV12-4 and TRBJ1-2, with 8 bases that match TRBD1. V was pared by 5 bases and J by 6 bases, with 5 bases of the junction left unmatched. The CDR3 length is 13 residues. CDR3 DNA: TGTGCCAGCAGTCATACAGGGGGTGATGGCTACACCTTC. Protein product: CASSHTGGDGYTF.

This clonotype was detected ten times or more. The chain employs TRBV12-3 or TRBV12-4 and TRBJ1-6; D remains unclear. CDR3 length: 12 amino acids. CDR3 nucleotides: TGTGCAGTGGGGTCCTATAATTCACCCCTCCACTTT. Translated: CAVGSYNSPLHF.

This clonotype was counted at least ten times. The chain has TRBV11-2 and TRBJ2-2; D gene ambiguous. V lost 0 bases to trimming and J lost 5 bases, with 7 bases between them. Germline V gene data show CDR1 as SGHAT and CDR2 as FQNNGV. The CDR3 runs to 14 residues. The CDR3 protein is CASSLDHRTGELFF. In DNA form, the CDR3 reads TGTGCCAGCAGCTTAGATCATAGGACCGGGGAGCTGTTTTTT.

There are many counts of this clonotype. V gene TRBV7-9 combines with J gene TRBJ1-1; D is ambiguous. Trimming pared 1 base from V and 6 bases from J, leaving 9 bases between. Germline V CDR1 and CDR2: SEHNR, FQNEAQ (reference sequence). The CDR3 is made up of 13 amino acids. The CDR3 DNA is TGTGCCAGCAGCTTAGACAGATTGGCTGAAGCTTTCTTT. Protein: CASSLDRLAEAFF.

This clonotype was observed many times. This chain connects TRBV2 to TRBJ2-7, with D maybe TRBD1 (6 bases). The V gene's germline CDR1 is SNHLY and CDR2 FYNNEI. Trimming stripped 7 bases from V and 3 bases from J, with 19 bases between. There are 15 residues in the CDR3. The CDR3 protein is CASTTPDRIRYEQYF. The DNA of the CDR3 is TGTGCCAGCACCACACCCGACAGGATTCGCTACGAGCAGTACTTC.

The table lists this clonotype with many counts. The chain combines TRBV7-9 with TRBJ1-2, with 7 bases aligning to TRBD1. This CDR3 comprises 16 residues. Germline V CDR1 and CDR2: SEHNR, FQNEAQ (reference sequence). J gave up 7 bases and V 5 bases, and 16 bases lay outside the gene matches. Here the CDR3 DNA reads TGTGCCAGCAGCAACACGGGGGGCAGGGGGGTATTTGGCTACACCTTC. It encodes CASSNTGGRGVFGYTF.

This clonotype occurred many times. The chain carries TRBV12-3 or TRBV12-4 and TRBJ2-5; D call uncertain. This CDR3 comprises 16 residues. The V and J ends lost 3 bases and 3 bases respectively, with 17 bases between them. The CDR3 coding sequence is TGTGCCAGCAGTTTTTTCCCCTCCATCACAGAAGAGACCCAGTACTTC. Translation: CASSFFPSITEETQYF.

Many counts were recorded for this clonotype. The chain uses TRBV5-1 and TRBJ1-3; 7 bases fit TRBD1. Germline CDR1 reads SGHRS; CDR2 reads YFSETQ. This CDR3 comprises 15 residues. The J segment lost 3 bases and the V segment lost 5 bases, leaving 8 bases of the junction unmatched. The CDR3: CASSLQGQFGNTIYF. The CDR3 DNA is TGCGCCAGCAGTCTTCAGGGACAGTTTGGAAACACCATATATTTT.

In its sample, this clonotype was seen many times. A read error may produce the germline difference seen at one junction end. Written as DNA, the CDR3 is TGTGCCAGCAGCTTTAGGACAGGGCCGGCCAAAAACATTAAGTACTTC. It yields the protein CASSFRTGPAKNIKYF. The gene calls are TRBV7-2 and TRBJ2-4; 8 bases are a match to TRBD1. The CDR3 consists of 16 residues. Germline V gene lookup returns CDR1 SGHTA and CDR2 FQGNSA.

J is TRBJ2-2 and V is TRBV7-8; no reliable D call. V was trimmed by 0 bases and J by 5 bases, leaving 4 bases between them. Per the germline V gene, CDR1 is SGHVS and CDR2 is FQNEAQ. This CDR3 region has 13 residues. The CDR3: CASSLAWTGELFF. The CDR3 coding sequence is TGTGCCAGCAGCTTAGCGTGGACCGGGGAGCTGTTTTTT. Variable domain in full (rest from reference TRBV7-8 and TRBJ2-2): GAGVSQSPRYKVAKRGQDVALRCDPISGHVSLFWYQQALGQGPEFLTYFQNEAQLDKSGLPSDRFFAERPEGSVSTLKIQRTQQEDSAVYLCASSLAWTGELFFGEGSRLTVL.

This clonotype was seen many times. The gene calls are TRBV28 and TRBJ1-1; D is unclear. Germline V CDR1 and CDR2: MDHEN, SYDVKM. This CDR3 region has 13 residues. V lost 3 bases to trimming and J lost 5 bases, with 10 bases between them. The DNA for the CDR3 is TGTGCCAGCAGTTTTTCCCAGCGGACTGAAGCTTTCTTT. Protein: CASSFSQRTEAFF.

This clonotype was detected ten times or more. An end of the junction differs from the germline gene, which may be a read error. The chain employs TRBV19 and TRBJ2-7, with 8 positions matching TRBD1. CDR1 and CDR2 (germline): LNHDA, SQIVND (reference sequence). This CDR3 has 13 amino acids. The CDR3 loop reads CANSAQQGVEQYF. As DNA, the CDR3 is TGTGCCAATAGTGCCCAACAGGGGGTCGAGCAGTACTTC.

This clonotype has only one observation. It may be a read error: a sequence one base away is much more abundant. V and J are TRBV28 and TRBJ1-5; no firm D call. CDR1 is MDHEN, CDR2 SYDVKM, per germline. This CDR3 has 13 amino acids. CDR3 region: CASSPVDNQPQRF. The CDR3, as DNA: TGTGCCAGCAGCCCCGTTGACAATCAGCCCCAGCGTTTT.

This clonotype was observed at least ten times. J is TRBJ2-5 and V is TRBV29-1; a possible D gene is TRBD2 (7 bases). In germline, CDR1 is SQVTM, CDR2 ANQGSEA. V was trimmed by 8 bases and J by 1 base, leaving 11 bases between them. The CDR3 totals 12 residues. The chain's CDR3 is CSTRGAQETQYF. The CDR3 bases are TGCAGCACACGGGGGGCCCAAGAGACCCAGTACTTC.

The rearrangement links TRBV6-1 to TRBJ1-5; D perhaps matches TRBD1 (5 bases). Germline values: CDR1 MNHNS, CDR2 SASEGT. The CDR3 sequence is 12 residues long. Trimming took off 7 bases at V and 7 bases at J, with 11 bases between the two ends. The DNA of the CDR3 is TGTGCCAGCAACGCCGAGGGGCAGCCCCAGCATTTT. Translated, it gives CASNAEGQPQHF.

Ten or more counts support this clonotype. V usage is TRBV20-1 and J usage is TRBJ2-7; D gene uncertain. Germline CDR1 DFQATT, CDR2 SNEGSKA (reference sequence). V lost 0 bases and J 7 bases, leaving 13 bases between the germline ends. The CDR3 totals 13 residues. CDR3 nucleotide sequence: TGCAGTGCTAGAGATAAGGCGGCGAAGGAGCAGTACTTC. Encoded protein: CSARDKAAKEQYF.

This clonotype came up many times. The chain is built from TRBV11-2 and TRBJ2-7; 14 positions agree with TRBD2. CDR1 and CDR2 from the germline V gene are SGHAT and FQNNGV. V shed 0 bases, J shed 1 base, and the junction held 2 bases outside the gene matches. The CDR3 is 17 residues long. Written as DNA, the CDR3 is TGTGCCAGCAGCTTAGACGGGACTAGCGGGAGTTCCTACGAGCAGTACTTC. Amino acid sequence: CASSLDGTSGSSYEQYF.

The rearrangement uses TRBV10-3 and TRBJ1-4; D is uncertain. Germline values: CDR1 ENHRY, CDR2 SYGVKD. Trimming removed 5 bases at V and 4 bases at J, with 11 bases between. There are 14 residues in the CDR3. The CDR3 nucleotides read TGTGCCATCAGTCCCGGGTCAGATAATGAAAAACTGTTTTTT. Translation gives CAISPGSDNEKLFF.

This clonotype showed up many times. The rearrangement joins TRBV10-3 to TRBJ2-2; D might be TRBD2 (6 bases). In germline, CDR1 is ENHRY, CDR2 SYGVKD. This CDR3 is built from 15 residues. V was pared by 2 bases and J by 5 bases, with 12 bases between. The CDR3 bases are TGTGCCATCAGTGAGGGGGGGTTCGGGACCGGGGAGCTGTTTTTT. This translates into CAISEGGFGTGELFF.

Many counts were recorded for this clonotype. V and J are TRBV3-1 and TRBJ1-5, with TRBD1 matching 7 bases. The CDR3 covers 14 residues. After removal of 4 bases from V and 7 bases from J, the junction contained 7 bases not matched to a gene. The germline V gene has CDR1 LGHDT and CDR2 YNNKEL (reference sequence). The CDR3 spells CASSPGTVRQPQHF. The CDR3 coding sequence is TGTGCCAGCAGCCCCGGGACAGTACGACAGCCCCAGCATTTT.

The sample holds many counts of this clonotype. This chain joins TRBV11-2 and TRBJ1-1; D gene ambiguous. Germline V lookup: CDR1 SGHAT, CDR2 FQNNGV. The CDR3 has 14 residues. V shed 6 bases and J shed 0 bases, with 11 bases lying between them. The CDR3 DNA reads TGTGCCAGCAGTTCAACCCCCTTGAACACTGAAGCTTTCTTT. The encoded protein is CASSSTPLNTEAFF.

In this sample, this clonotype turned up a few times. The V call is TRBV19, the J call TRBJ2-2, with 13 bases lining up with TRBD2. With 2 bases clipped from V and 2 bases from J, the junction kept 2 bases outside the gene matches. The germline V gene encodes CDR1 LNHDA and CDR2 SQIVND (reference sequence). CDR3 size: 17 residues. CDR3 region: CASSIWTSGSNTGELFF. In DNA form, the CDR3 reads TGTGCCAGTAGTATATGGACTAGCGGGAGTAACACCGGGGAGCTGTTTTTT.

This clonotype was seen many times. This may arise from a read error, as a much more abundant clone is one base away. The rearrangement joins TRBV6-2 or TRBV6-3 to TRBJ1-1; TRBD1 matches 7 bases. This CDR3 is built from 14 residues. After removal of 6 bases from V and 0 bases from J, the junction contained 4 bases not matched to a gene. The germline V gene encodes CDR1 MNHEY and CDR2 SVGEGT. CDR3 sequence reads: CASRPGTVNTEAFF. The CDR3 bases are TGTGCCAGCAGGCCCGGGACAGTGAACACTGAAGCTTTCTTT.

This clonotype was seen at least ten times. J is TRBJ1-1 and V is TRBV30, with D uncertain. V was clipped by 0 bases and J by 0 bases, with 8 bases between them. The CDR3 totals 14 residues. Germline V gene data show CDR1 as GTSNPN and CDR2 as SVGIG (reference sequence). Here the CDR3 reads CAWSVRGMNTEAFF. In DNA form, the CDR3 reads TGTGCCTGGAGTGTACGGGGAATGAACACTGAAGCTTTCTTT.